This record covers a single TCR beta chain. Its antigen is undetermined. The data derive from a study of T-cell memory formation after mild COVID-19. The CDR3 totals 17 residues. The V gene lost 4 bases and the J gene lost 3 bases, with 18 bases spanning the gap. Per germline, CDR1 LGHDT and CDR2 YNNKEL (reference sequence). Study outcomes and limitations: Some clones that responded were present in memory (sampled pre-infection), which suggests cross-reactive memory joined.

A single record per CDR3 protein comes from TCRdb applying MiXCR to the 5' RACE reads. The sample has under 550,000 distinct CDR3 sequences; over 15% are singletons. The TCR comes from an adult woman who had mild COVID-19 (a few samples of this study predate the infection). Cell type and time point are not known. This chain joins TRBV3-1 and TRBJ2-2, with D possibly TRBD1 on 7 matching bases. Sequencing used PBMCs or a T cell subset sorted from them (not recorded which). Here the CDR3 reads CASSRRSRGAHTGELFF. The CDR3 nucleotides read TGTGCCAGCAGCCGCCGAAGCAGGGGGGCGCACACCGGGGAGCTGTTTTTT.